This TCR beta chain was recorded in a study of PD-1 blockade in classical Hodgkin lymphoma. Study-wide findings and caveats: Patients newly diagnosed and complete responders had comparable baseline diversity. Newly diagnosed patients were reported to start with lower TCR diversity than healthy donors.

Germline CDR1 SQVTM, CDR2 ANQGSEA. V was shortened by 6 bases and J by 5 bases, with 17 bases between the two germline ends. The CDR3 is made up of 14 amino acids. Data came from immunoSEQ multiplex PCR; TCRdb stores just in-frame clones and leaves some out. The table has approximately 7,400 clones, around 80% seen once. Relapse was seen in all patients after autologous stem cell transplantation, and brentuximab vedotin exposure was variable. Best responses fell into complete response, partial response or progressive disease. As for this clone: The target antigen is unknown. Other DNA sequences in the sample encode the same CDR3.

The sequencing here drew on peripheral blood mononuclear cells (PBMCs), taken at baseline. This chain connects TRBV29-1 to TRBJ2-1; D gene ambiguous. The TCR originated in a human donor with classical Hodgkin lymphoma. The CDR3 loop is CSVEPNGRDNEQFF. CDR3 DNA: TGCAGCGTAGAGCCGAATGGACGGGACAATGAGCAGTTCTTC.